Sequencing of this T cell receptor (beta chain) was carried out in a study of cytomegalovirus exposure and HLA in healthy donors. General study findings and limits: According to an earlier analysis, most TCR beta V segments yielded productive rearrangements about 87% or about 30% of the time.

With regard to this clone: What it recognizes is unknown.

The CDR3 has 15 amino acids. Germline CDR1 LNHDA, CDR2 SQIVND (reference sequence). V was shortened by 7 bases and J by 2 bases, with 17 bases between the two germline ends. 60 Vbeta and 13 Jbeta primers were used in PCR. The data were produced by immunoSEQ multiplex PCR, yet TCRdb's version contains in-frame clones alone and is incomplete. The sample has 150,000 to 200,000 clones; 75% to 85% are singletons. V usage is TRBV19 and J usage is TRBJ1-2; D is unresolved. The sample was PBMCs. The source is a girl aged 5 to 17 in good health and CMV-seropositive. The CDR3 DNA is TGTGCCAGTAACCCAGGATCTTCCCCCAACTATGGCTACACCTTC. This gives the protein CASNPGSSPNYGYTF.